This T cell receptor (beta chain) was identified during a study of CD8+ T cells in alopecia areata. Study-level information: Twice a day, 5 to 10 mg of oral tofacitinib was administered to treated patients.

A few counts support this clone. Following RNA extraction, reverse transcription yielded cDNA that acted as the sequencing template. Clones were read by immunoSEQ multiplex PCR, and TCRdb kept only the in-frame ones, dropping some. Among under 75,000 clones listed, around half were seen once. V gave up 1 base and J gave up 2 bases, with 11 bases separating them. The CDR3 covers 15 residues. From germline, CDR1 is SGDLS and CDR2 YYNGEE. J is TRBJ2-3 and V is TRBV9; D is unresolved. Material: CD8+ T cells sorted from blood, obtained at week 0. The TCR was taken from a human donor with alopecia areata. CDR3 sequence: CASSVLESFTDTQYF. CDR3 DNA: TGTGCCAGCAGCGTATTAGAAAGCTTCACAGATACGCAGTATTTT.